This TCR beta chain was recovered during a study of CD8+CD57+ T cells in acquired aplastic anemia. Whole-study results and caveats: Comparison of patients with controls identified 25 to 35 shared CD8+ CDR3 sequences. Patients did not significantly differ from controls in CD8+ Simpson's diversity.

It was genomic DNA that served as the template for profiling TCR beta VDJ and CDR3. TCRdb independently ran MiXCR on the reads; one entry per CDR3 protein. The table lists 220,000 or so distinct CDR3 sequences, roughly 60% of them singletons. As for this clonotype: The antigen is not known.

V trimming: 4 bases; J trimming: 3 bases; junction bases outside the gene matches: 3. CDR3 length: 12 amino acids. Germline V gene data show CDR1 as DFQATT and CDR2 as SNEGSKA (reference sequence). In patients chosen for sequencing, flow cytometry had shown CD8+CD57+ cell expansion. The gene calls are TRBV20-1 and TRBJ2-7; 7 bases line up with TRBD1. This TCR came from a human donor with aplastic anemia. Sequencing used sorted CD4+, CD8+, or CD8+CD57+ T cells (not recorded which) from PBMCs. The CDR3 nucleotides are TGCAGTGCTATCCGACAGGGCTACGAGCAGTACTTC. Protein: CSAIRQGYEQYF.